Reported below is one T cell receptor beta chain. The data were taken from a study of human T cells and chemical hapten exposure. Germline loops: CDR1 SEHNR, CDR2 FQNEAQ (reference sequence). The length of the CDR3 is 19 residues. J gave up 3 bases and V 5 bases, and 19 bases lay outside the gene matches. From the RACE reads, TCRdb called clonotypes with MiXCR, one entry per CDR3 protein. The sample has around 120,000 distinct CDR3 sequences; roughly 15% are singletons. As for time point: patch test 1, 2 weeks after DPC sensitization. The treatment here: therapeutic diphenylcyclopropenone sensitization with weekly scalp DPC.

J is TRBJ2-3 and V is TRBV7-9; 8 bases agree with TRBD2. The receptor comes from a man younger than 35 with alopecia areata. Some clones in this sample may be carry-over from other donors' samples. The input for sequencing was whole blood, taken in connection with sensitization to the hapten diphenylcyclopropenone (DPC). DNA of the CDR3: TGTGCCAGCAGCCCCCGGGGGGGCGGATTTCTGAGATCAACAGATACGCAGTATTTT. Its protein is CASSPRGGGFLRSTDTQYF.